This T cell receptor beta chain was captured in a study of blood T cell repertoires in COVID-19. The protocol was immunoSEQ multiplex PCR, while the TCRdb copy is restricted to in-frame clones and leaves out a portion. The sample includes approximately 90,000 clones, more than 65% of them seen just once. Per the germline V gene, CDR1 is KGHDR and CDR2 is SFDVKD. The CDR3 runs to 15 residues. V shed 4 bases and J 4 bases; nucleotides not matched to a gene: 6. The TCR sequence derives from a man aged 70-80 years with acute or convalescent COVID-19. What was sequenced was peripheral blood. The chain employs TRBV24-1 and TRBJ2-5; 9 nucleotides align to TRBD1. The CDR3 DNA reads TGTGCCACCAGTGACACAGACAGGGGGATAGAGACCCAGTACTTC. Its translation: CATSDTDRGIETQYF.